This T cell receptor (beta chain) was captured in a study of CD4 T cells in relation to SARS-CoV-2 and coronaviruses. Study summary: Crossreactive spike epitopes shared across donors were mapped to their HLA restriction.

Before the COVID-19 pandemic, during about 2011-2019, CD4+ T cells were taken from unexposed donors. After more than eight days of culture, CD4+ T cells were isolated. Sequenced by immunoSEQ multiplex PCR; TCRdb stores in-frame clones only, minus some. The table includes some 29,000 clones, 74% detected once. Study conclusions and caveats: The cross-reactivity analysis covered only spike protein, not other viral proteins.

Concerning this clone: Antigen: not known.

The specimen was CD4+ T cells from PBMCs, cultured in vitro. This TCR derives from a human donor in good health.

CDR3 in DNA: TGTGCCAGCAGCCAAGATGGGGGGAGCTATGGCTACACCTTC. It yields the protein CASSQDGGSYGYTF. V gene TRBV3-1 (or the pseudogene TRBV3-2) combines with J gene TRBJ1-2, with a possible D match to TRBD1 (5 bases). V was shortened by 0 bases and J by 4 bases, with 9 bases between the two germline ends. This CDR3 contains 14 residues. Germline CDR1 reads LGHDT; CDR2 reads YNNKEL (reference sequence).